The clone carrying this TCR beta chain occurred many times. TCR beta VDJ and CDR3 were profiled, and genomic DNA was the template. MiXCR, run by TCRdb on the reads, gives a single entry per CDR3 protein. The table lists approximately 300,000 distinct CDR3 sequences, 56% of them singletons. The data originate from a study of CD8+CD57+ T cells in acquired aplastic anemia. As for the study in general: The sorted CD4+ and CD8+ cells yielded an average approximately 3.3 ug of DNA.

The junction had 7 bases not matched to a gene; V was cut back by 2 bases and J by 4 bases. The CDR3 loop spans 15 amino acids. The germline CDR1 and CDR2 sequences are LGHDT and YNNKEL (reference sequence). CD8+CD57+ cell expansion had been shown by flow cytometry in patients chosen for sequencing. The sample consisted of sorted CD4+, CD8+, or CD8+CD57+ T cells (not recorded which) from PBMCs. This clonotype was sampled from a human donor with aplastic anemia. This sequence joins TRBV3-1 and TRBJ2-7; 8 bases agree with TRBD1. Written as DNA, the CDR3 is TGTGCCAGCAGCCAATCGGCAGGGGGCCCTTACGAGCAGTACTTC. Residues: CASSQSAGGPYEQYF.